A single sample is the source of the 29 T cell receptor beta chains below, sequenced in a study of early T cells in non-severe SARS-CoV-2 infection. MiXCR, applied by TCRdb to the 5' RACE reads, yields one record per CDR3 protein. The data contain tens of thousands of distinct CDR3 sequences, 9.5% to 14% of them seen just once; the ten biggest clones take up about 1.5%. Sequencing input: whole blood. These receptors were taken from an adult who was a healthcare worker with PCR-confirmed SARS-CoV-2 infection or an uninfected control (not recorded which).

This clonotype was recorded many times. This rearrangement joins TRBV15 to TRBJ1-2, with no clear D. CDR3 length: 12 residues. Trimming stripped 2 bases from V and 10 bases from J, with 11 bases between. Looked up from germline, CDR1 is LNHNV and CDR2 is YYDKDF (reference sequence). CDR3 nucleotides: TGTGCCACCAGCAGACCGCAAGGTCCCTACACCTTC. Its protein is CATSRPQGPYTF.

Comment on this clonotype: Being one base from a much bigger clone, this may be a read error. The chain employs TRBV10-3 and TRBJ2-5; D may be TRBD1 (6 bases). The germline V gene has CDR1 ENHRY and CDR2 SYGVKD. The length of the CDR3 is 12 residues. CDR3 sequence reads: CTISVQGETQYF. CDR3 coding DNA: TGTACCATCAGCGTCCAGGGGGAGACCCAGTACTTC.

This clonotype was found once. The rearrangement joins TRBV20-1 to TRBJ2-5; tentative D call: TRBD2 (7 bases). The V end was cut by 7 bases, the J end by 3 bases, with 15 bases between. The CDR3 has 13 amino acids. CDR1 and CDR2 from the germline V gene are DFQATT and SNEGSKA (reference sequence). The CDR3 region is CSVKRGAEETQYF. DNA for the CDR3: TGCAGTGTTAAACGGGGGGCCGAAGAGACCCAGTACTTC.

This clonotype was seen repeatedly, ten times or more. The chain links TRBV7-6 to TRBJ2-2; D call uncertain. Trimming took 2 bases from V and 4 from J, leaving 8 bases between them. The germline gives CDR1 SGHVS, CDR2 FNYEAQ. CDR3 size: 14 residues. The CDR3 sequence: CASSLNGLTGELFF. CDR3 nucleotides: TGTGCCAGCAGCTTAAATGGCCTCACCGGGGAGCTGTTTTTT. Full variable domain (outside the CDR3, taken from reference TRBV7-6 and TRBJ2-2): GAGVSQSPRYKVTKRGQDVALRCDPISGHVSLYWYRQALGQGPEFLTYFNYEAQQDKSGLPNDRFSAERPEGSISTLTIQRTEQRDSAMYRCASSLNGLTGELFFGEGSRLTVL.

This clonotype has a count of ten or more. At one boundary the junction diverges from the germline segment, which might be a read error. The V and J genes are TRBV7-8 and TRBJ2-5; unclear D gene. The CDR3 is 14 amino acids. Germline V CDR1 and CDR2: SGHVS, FQNEAQ. DNA of the CDR3: TGTGCCAGCCGCTTGGTAACCTCCCAAGAGACCCAGTACTTC. Its translation: CASRLVTSQETQYF.

This clonotype showed up just a few times. One end of the junction fails to match germline, which may point to a read error. The chain links TRBV3-1 to TRBJ2-2, with a tentative D call TRBD2 (5 bases). Germline assignment: CDR1 LGHDT and CDR2 YNNKEL (reference sequence). The CDR3 length is 13 residues. In nucleotides, the CDR3 is TGTGCCAGCAGCCAGGGGAACACCGGGGAGCCGTTTTTT. Its protein product is CASSQGNTGEPFF.

This clonotype has just a few counts. This chain connects TRBV11-2 to TRBJ2-3, with TRBD2 matching 9 bases. J was trimmed by 3 bases and V by 3 bases; bases with no gene match: 4. CDR3 length: 15 residues. Germline V gene lookup returns CDR1 SGHAT and CDR2 FQNNGV. CDR3 nucleotide sequence: TGTGCCAGCAGCTTTACCGGACTAGCGACAGATACGCAGTATTTT. Protein product: CASSFTGLATDTQYF. Supplemented by reference TRBV11-2 and TRBJ2-3, the full variable domain reads EAGVAQSPRYKIIEKRQSVAFWCNPISGHATLYWYQQILGQGPKLLIQFQNNGVVDDSQLPKDRFSAERLKGVDSTLKIQPAKLEDSAVYLCASSFTGLATDTQYFGPGTRLTVL.

In its sample, this clonotype was seen many times. This rearrangement joins TRBV7-2 to TRBJ1-6, with a possible D match to TRBD1 (6 bases). V was trimmed by 3 bases and J by 8 bases, leaving 11 bases between them. CDR3 length: 14 amino acids. The germline CDR1 and CDR2 sequences are SGHTA and FQGNSA. The CDR3 DNA is TGTGCCAGCAGCTTGCGACAGGTCGATTCACCCCTCCACTTT. Translating it yields CASSLRQVDSPLHF.

This clonotype has only a few counts. This chain links TRBV7-2 with TRBJ2-5; D perhaps matches TRBD2 (5 bases). V lost 5 bases and J lost 5, with 12 bases in between. The CDR3 is made up of 13 amino acids. The germline V gene encodes CDR1 SGHTA and CDR2 FQGNSA. Here the CDR3 reads CASSQSGSETQYF. The DNA of the CDR3 is TGTGCCAGCAGCCAGAGCGGCTCGGAGACCCAGTACTTC.

This clonotype was counted many times. CDR3 sequence reads: CASSTDRNTEAFF. Here the CDR3 DNA reads TGTGCCAGCTCCACGGACAGGAACACTGAAGCTTTCTTT. The rearrangement joins TRBV18 to TRBJ1-1; a weak D match, TRBD1 (6 bases). CDR3 length equals 13 residues. Germline V lookup: CDR1 KGHSH, CDR2 LQKENI. V was pared by 6 bases and J by 1 base, with 9 bases between.

This clonotype was observed a few times. The gene calls are TRBV5-1 and TRBJ2-5, with TRBD2 matching over 10 bases. V shed 3 bases, J shed 0 bases, and the junction held 8 bases outside the gene matches. The CDR3 runs to 17 residues. The germline gives CDR1 SGHRS, CDR2 YFSETQ. The CDR3 DNA follows: TGCGCCAGCAGCTCCGCCAGCGGGGGGGCCTACCAAGAGACCCAGTACTTC. Translating gives CASSSASGGAYQETQYF.

Only a few counts were recorded for this clonotype. The chain joins TRBV5-5 to TRBJ1-6; D remains unclear. V was shortened by 2 bases and J by 7 bases, with 16 bases between the two germline ends. This CDR3 is built from 16 residues. The germline CDR1 and CDR2 sequences are SGHKS and YYEKEE (reference sequence). The CDR3 is CASSFFGFRKNSPLHF. CDR3 bases: TGTGCCAGCAGCTTTTTTGGTTTTAGGAAAAATTCACCCCTCCACTTT.

This clonotype occurred many times. V usage is TRBV6-5 and J usage is TRBJ2-1; 12 nucleotides align to TRBD1. Germline V gene lookup returns CDR1 MNHEY and CDR2 SVGAGI. The CDR3 length is 17 residues. V lost 2 bases, J lost 7 bases, and 9 bases stayed unmatched. The chain's CDR3 is CASSYLTGQGAMNEQFF. The CDR3 DNA follows: TGTGCCAGCAGTTACCTGACGGGACAGGGGGCGATGAATGAGCAGTTCTTC.

The rearrangement uses TRBV30 and TRBJ2-7; D is uncertain. The V gene's germline CDR1 is GTSNPN and CDR2 SVGIG (reference sequence). Trimming took off 3 bases at V and 6 bases at J, with 15 bases between the two ends. This CDR3 comprises 13 residues. Here the CDR3 reads CAWSRRVATEQYF. The CDR3 DNA reads as TGTGCCTGGAGCCGTCGGGTGGCCACCGAGCAGTACTTC.

The sample holds a few counts of this clonotype. The chain is built from TRBV19 and TRBJ1-2; 7 bases line up with TRBD1. Per germline, CDR1 LNHDA and CDR2 SQIVND (reference sequence). The CDR3 consists of 13 residues. With V trimmed by 6 bases and J by 4 bases, 5 bases remained unmatched. Here the CDR3 reads CASRYGTAYGYTF. The CDR3 region has the DNA TGTGCCAGTAGGTACGGGACAGCCTATGGCTACACCTTC.

Ten or more counts support this clonotype. The rearrangement links TRBV20-1 to TRBJ2-7, with TRBD1 matching over 7 bases. The germline V gene has CDR1 DFQATT and CDR2 SNEGSKA (reference sequence). The V segment lost 2 bases and the J segment 2 bases; nucleotides outside the gene matches: 6. The CDR3 extends over 14 amino acids. The CDR3 DNA sequence: TGCAGTGCTAGACGGACAGGAGATACCTACGAGCAGTACTTC. It translates to CSARRTGDTYEQYF.

Comment on this clonotype: One end of the junction varies from germline; a read error may be responsible. The chain joins TRBV12-3 or TRBV12-4 to TRBJ2-3; a possible D gene is TRBD2 (6 bases). This CDR3 contains 12 residues. CDR3 region: CASSFTGVTQDF. CDR3 DNA: TGTGCCAGCAGTTTCACGGGGGTTACGCAGGATTTT.

The table lists this clonotype with many counts. J is TRBJ1-4 and V is TRBV19; no firm D call. Germline loops: CDR1 LNHDA, CDR2 SQIVND (reference sequence). V lost 3 bases and J 8 bases, leaving 16 bases between the germline ends. This CDR3 is built from 15 residues. In nucleotides, the CDR3 is TGTGCCAGTAGTATGAAGTTTTGGTTGGCAGAAAAACTGTTTTTT. Translation: CASSMKFWLAEKLFF.

Many counts were recorded for this clonotype. The V and J genes are TRBV5-1 and TRBJ2-1; 13 bases are a match to TRBD2. The CDR3 has 15 residues. The V segment lost 7 bases and the J segment 12 bases; nucleotides outside the gene matches: 13. The germline V gene encodes CDR1 SGHRS and CDR2 YFSETQ. The CDR3 reads CASRKTSGGFEGQFF. The CDR3 DNA reads as TGCGCCAGCCGGAAGACTAGCGGGGGGTTCGAAGGGCAGTTCTTC.

This clonotype was seen at least ten times. The chain is built from TRBV20-1 and TRBJ2-5, with D possibly matching TRBD2 (6 bases). V was pared by 3 bases and J by 7 bases, with 21 bases between. This CDR3 is built from 15 residues. CDR1 is DFQATT and CDR2 is SNEGSKA in the germline V gene (reference sequence). The DNA of the CDR3 is TGCAGTGCTAGCGGGGACTCCGGGGGAGTGGGGACCCAGTACTTC. Amino acids: CSASGDSGGVGTQYF.

The chain joins TRBV7-2 to TRBJ2-7, with 7 bases fitting TRBD2. Losses at the gene ends were 5 bases for V and 4 bases for J; bases not matched to a gene: 8. CDR1 and CDR2 from the germline V gene are SGHTA and FQGNSA. The CDR3 is made up of 14 amino acids. This chain's CDR3 is CASSPGLGWYEQYF. CDR3 nucleotide sequence: TGTGCCAGCAGCCCTGGACTAGGGTGGTACGAGCAGTACTTC.

There are many counts of this clonotype. V usage is TRBV11-2 and J usage is TRBJ2-6; 7 bases line up with TRBD1. CDR3 size: 18 residues. CDR1 and CDR2 from the germline V gene are SGHAT and FQNNGV. J was trimmed by 0 bases and V by 5 bases; bases with no gene match: 10. The CDR3 loop is CASSPRVGGSSGANVLTF. Here the CDR3 DNA reads TGTGCCAGCAGCCCCCGGGTAGGGGGCTCCTCTGGGGCCAACGTCCTGACTTTC. Full variable domain (remainder filled in from reference TRBV11-2 and TRBJ2-6): EAGVAQSPRYKIIEKRQSVAFWCNPISGHATLYWYQQILGQGPKLLIQFQNNGVVDDSQLPKDRFSAERLKGVDSTLKIQPAKLEDSAVYLCASSPRVGGSSGANVLTFGAGSRLTVL.

The V call is TRBV5-1, the J call TRBJ2-3, with 7 bases matching TRBD2. The germline gives CDR1 SGHRS, CDR2 YFSETQ. Trimming cost V 0 bases and J 6 bases; bases outside gene matches: 4. The CDR3 spans 14 residues. CDR3: CASSLGLAVDTQYF. The DNA of the CDR3 is TGCGCCAGCAGCTTGGGACTAGCTGTCGATACGCAGTATTTT.

This clonotype was detected only a few times. This chain joins TRBV2 and TRBJ2-1, with 13 bases fitting TRBD2. Germline CDR1 SNHLY, CDR2 FYNNEI. The CDR3 has 15 residues. V gave up 8 bases and J gave up 7 bases; unmatched junction bases: 8. The CDR3 DNA follows: TGTGCCAGCTCTCGCGAGGGACTAGCGGGGAATGAGCAGTTCTTC. This encodes CASSREGLAGNEQFF.

The V gene is TRBV6-1, the J gene TRBJ1-1; unclear D gene. The germline V gene has CDR1 MNHNS and CDR2 SASEGT. CDR3 length equals 13 residues. V lost 3 bases, J lost 5 bases, and 10 bases lay in between. The CDR3 protein is CASSDWAGTEAFF. The CDR3 DNA sequence: TGTGCCAGCAGTGATTGGGCTGGGACTGAAGCTTTCTTT.

This clonotype was recorded many times. The V call is TRBV10-3, the J call TRBJ2-7; either TRBD1 or TRBD2 may fit D (6 bases each). Trimming cost V 4 bases and J 3 bases, with 19 bases left between them. The CDR3 has 16 amino acids. Looked up from germline, CDR1 is ENHRY and CDR2 is SYGVKD. DNA of the CDR3: TGTGCCATCAGTGCCGCGGGACAACAGGTGGGCTACGAGCAGTACTTC. Residues: CAISAAGQQVGYEQYF.

This clonotype turned up a few times. The chain combines TRBV12-3 or TRBV12-4 with TRBJ2-6, with 9 bases that match TRBD1. The CDR3 covers 15 residues. Trimming cost V 6 bases and J 3 bases; bases outside gene matches: 3. The CDR3 DNA is TGTGCCAGCAGACAGGGGGCGCTTGGGGCCAACGTCCTGACTTTC. It encodes CASRQGALGANVLTF.

Ten or more counts support this clonotype. This chain connects TRBV18 to TRBJ2-3; D is ambiguous. The V end was cut by 8 bases, the J end by 4 bases, with 10 bases between. The CDR3 length is 12 residues. The V gene's germline CDR1 is KGHSH and CDR2 LQKENI. In nucleotides, the CDR3 is TGTGCCAGCGAAGGTGGGCCAGATACGCAGTATTTT. Protein product: CASEGGPDTQYF.

The chain is built from TRBV20-1 and TRBJ2-3; tentatively, D is TRBD2 (6 bases). This CDR3 has 16 residues. V shed 5 bases and J shed 0 bases, with 18 bases lying between them. Germline V CDR1 and CDR2: DFQATT, SNEGSKA (reference sequence). The CDR3 DNA reads TGCAGTGCTCCAAAAGGAGGGACCACCAGCACAGATACGCAGTATTTT. Translated: CSAPKGGTTSTDTQYF.